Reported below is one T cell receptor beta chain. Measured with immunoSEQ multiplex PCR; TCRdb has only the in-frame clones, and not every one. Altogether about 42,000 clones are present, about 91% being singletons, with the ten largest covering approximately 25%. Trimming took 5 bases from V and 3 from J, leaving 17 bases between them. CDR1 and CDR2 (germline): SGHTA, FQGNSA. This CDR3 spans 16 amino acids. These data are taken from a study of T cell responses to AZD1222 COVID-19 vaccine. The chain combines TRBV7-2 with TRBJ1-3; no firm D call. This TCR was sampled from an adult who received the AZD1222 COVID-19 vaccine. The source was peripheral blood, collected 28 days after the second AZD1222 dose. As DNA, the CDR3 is TGTGCCAGCAGCCCCCCCCGGCATTCCGGTGGAAACACCATATATTTT. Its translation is CASSPPRHSGGNTIYF. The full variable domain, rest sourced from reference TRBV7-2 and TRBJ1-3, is GAGVSQSPSNKVTEKGKDVELRCDPISGHTALYWYRQSLGQGLEFLIYFQGNSAPDKSGLPSDRFSAERTGGSVSTLTIQRTQQEDSAVYLCASSPPRHSGGNTIYFGEGSWLTVV.